This record concerns one T cell receptor (beta chain) sequence. No antigen is known for it. Germline V CDR1 and CDR2: SGDLS, YYNGEE. V was clipped by 4 bases and J by 0 bases; unmatched bases: 4. The CDR3 is made up of 14 amino acids. TCRdb keeps only in-frame clones here, not all; method: immunoSEQ multiplex PCR. The sample lists about 300,000 clones, around 76% seen once, with about 5% in the top ten. The data were obtained in a study of cytotoxic CD8 clonotypes in ibrutinib-treated CLL. Study overall: The subjects consisted of ten to twelve relapsed/refractory and roughly 14 treatment-naive individuals, with around 17 IGHV unmutated. Study-wide points: Clonality correlated strongly with circulating CD8+ T cells and exceeded age-matched healthy donors at baseline. The clonality went up when patients responded to ibrutinib and dropped back toward baseline at progression.

Material: PBMCs, obtained at disease progression, from a patient treated with ibrutinib. This TCR derives from a human donor with chronic lymphocytic leukemia. The gene calls are TRBV9 and TRBJ2-7; 7 bases are shared with TRBD1. The CDR3 loop is CASSQTGSSYEQYF. The CDR3 DNA sequence: TGTGCCAGCAGCCAGACAGGGAGCTCCTACGAGCAGTACTTC.